These 3 T cell receptor beta chains originate from one sample sequenced in a study of Ad26.COV2.S vaccination and SARS-CoV-2 variants. Treatment meaning: some 20 received Ad26.COV2.S at low or high dose, single or two shots; roughly five received placebo; per-sample allocation not given. Day 63 after the first vaccine or placebo injection was the time point for sampling. Assay used: immunoSEQ multiplex PCR; TCRdb lists only in-frame clones, some missing. Among about 280,000 clones listed, more than 75% were seen once. The sequences come from peripheral blood, collected in a trial of Ad26.COV2.S vaccine versus placebo. These receptors were collected from a person aged 18 to 65 who received the Ad26.COV2.S COVID-19 vaccine or a placebo.

This chain uses TRBV7-2 with TRBJ2-7; 12 nucleotides match TRBD2. Trimming took 5 bases from V and 6 from J; bases not matched to a gene: 5. The CDR3 extends over 14 amino acids. CDR1 SGHTA and CDR2 FQGNSA come from the germline V gene. The CDR3 region has the DNA TGTGCCAGCAGCCGGACTAGCGGGATCGGCGAGCAGTACTTC. This sequence encodes CASSRTSGIGEQYF.

The chain has TRBV9 and TRBJ1-5; no reliable D call. Germline CDR1 and CDR2: SGDLS and YYNGEE. The V end was cut by 0 bases, the J end by 1 base, with 2 bases between. The CDR3 is 13 amino acids. The CDR3: CASSVGSNQPQHF. CDR3 bases: TGTGCCAGCAGCGTAGGGAGCAATCAGCCCCAGCATTTT.

The V call is TRBV12-3 or TRBV12-4, the J call TRBJ1-2, with D hard to call. Trimming cost V 5 bases and J 6 bases, with 10 bases left between them. This CDR3 region has 12 residues. This CDR3 is CASSPGRHGYTF. DNA for the CDR3: TGTGCCAGCAGTCCCGGACGCCATGGCTACACCTTC.